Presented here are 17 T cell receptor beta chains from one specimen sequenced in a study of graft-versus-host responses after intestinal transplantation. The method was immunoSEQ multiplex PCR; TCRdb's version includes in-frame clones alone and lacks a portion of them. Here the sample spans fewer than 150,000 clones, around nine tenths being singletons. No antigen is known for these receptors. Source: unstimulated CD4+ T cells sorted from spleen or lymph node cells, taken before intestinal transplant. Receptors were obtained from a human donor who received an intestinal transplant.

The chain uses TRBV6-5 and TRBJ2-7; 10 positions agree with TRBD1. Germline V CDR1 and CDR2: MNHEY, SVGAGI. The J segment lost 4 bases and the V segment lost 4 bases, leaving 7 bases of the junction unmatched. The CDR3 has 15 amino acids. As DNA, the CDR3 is TGTGCCAGCAGTTCCAGGGGACAGGGGATTTACGAGCAGTACTTC. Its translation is CASSSRGQGIYEQYF.

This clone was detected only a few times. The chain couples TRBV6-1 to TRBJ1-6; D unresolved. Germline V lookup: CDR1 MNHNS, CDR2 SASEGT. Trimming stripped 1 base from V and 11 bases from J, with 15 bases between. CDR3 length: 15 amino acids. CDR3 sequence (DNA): TGTGCCAGCAGTGAAGAGGGCATACGGACCGCACCCCTCCACTTT. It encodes CASSEEGIRTAPLHF.

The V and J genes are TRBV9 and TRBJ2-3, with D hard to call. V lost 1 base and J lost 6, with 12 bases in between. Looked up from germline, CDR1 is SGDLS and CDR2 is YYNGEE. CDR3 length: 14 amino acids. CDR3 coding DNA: TGTGCCAGCAGCGTATCCCACCGCTGGGATACGCAGTATTTT. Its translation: CASSVSHRWDTQYF.

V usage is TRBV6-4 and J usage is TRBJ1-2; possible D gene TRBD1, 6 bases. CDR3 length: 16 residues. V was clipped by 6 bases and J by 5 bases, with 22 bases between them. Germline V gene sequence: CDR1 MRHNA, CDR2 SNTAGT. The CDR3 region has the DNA TGTGCCAGCAGCATGGGGACACCGTGGGATCCGTATGGCTACACCTTC. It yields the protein CASSMGTPWDPYGYTF.

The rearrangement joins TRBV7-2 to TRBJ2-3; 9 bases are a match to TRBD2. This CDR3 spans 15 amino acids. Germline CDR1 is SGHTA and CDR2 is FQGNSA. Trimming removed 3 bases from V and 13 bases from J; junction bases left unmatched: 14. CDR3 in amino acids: CASSFAGGGAGSKYF. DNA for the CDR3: TGTGCCAGCAGCTTCGCTGGCGGGGGGGCCGGTTCAAAGTATTTT.

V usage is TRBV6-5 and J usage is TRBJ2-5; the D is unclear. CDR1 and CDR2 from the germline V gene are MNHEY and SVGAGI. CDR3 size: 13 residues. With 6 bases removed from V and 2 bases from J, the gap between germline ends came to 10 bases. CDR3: CASSLGSQETQYF. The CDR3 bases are TGTGCCAGCAGCCTCGGGTCTCAAGAGACCCAGTACTTC.

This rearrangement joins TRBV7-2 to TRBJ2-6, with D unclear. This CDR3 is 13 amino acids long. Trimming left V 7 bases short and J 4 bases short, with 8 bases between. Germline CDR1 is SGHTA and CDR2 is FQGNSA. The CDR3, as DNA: TGTGCCAGCAAAACGCGAGGGGCCAACGTCCTGACTTTC. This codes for CASKTRGANVLTF.

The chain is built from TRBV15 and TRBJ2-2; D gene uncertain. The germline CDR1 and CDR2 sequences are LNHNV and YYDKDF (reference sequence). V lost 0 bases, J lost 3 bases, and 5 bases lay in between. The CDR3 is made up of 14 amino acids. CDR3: CATSRDRYTGELFF. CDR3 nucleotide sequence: TGTGCCACCAGCAGAGACAGATACACCGGGGAGCTGTTTTTT.

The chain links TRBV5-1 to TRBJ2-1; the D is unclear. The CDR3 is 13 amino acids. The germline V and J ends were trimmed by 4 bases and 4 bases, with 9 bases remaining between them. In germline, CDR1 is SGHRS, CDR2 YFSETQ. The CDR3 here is CASSVLTYNEQFF. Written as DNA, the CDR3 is TGCGCCAGCAGCGTACTAACGTACAATGAGCAGTTCTTC.

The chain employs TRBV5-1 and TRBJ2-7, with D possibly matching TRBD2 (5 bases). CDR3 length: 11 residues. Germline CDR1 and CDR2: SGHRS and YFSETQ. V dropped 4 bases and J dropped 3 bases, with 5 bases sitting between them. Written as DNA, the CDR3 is TGCGCCAGCAGCGAGGGCTACGAGCAGTACTTC. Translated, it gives CASSEGYEQYF.

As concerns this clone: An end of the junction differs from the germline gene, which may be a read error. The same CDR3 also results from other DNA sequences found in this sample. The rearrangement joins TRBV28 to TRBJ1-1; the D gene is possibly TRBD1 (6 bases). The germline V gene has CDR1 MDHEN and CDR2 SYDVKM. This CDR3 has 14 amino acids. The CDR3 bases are TGTGCCAGTACCTATCCTACAGGGAACACTGAAGCTTTTTTT. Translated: CASTYPTGNTEAFF.

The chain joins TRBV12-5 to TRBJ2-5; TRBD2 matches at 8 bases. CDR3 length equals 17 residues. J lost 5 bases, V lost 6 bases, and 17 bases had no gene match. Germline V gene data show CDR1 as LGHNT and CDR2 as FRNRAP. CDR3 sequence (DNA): TGTGCTAGTGGCCCTGCTTTTGGCGGGAGGAGGACGGAGACCCAGTACTTC. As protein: CASGPAFGGRRTETQYF.

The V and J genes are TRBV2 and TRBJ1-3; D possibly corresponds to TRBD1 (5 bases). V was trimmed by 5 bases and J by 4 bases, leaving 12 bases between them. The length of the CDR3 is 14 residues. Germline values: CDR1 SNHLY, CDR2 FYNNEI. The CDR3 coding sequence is TGTGCCAGCAGTTCCTCGGGGGTGGGAAACACCATATATTTT. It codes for CASSSSGVGNTIYF.

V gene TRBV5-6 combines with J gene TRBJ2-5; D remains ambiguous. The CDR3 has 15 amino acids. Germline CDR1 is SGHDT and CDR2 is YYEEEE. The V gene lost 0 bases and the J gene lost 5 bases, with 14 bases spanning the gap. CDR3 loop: CASSLAGSAGETQYF. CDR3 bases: TGTGCCAGCAGCTTGGCCGGGTCGGCTGGCGAGACCCAGTACTTC.

CDR3 protein: CASSLTSGGSDTQYF. CDR3 DNA: TGTGCCAGCAGCTTGACTAGCGGGGGTTCAGATACGCAGTATTTT. The chain combines TRBV5-4 with TRBJ2-3; 11 bases agree with TRBD2. CDR3 size: 15 residues. Germline V gives CDR1 SGHNT, CDR2 YYREEE (reference sequence). The V gene end was trimmed by 1 base and the J gene end by 4 bases; junction bases not matched to a gene: 2. The full variable domain, its missing parts supplied by reference TRBV5-4 and TRBJ2-3, is ETGVTQSPTHLIKTRGQQVTLRCSSQSGHNTVSWYQQALGQGPQFIFQYYREEENGRGNFPPRFSGLQFPNYSSELNVNALELDDSALYLCASSLTSGGSDTQYFGPGTRLTVL.

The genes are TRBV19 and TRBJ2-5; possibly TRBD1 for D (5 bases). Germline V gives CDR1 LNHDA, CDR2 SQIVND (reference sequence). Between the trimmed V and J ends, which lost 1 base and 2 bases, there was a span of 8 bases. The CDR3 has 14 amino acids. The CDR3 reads CASSIGAGQETQYF. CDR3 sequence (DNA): TGTGCCAGTAGTATAGGGGCAGGGCAAGAGACCCAGTACTTC.

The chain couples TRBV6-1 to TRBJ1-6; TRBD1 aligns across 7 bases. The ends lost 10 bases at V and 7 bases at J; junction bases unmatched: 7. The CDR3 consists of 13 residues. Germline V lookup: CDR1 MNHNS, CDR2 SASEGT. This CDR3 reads CATYRGYNSPLHF. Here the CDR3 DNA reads TGTGCCACCTACAGGGGATACAATTCACCCCTCCACTTT.